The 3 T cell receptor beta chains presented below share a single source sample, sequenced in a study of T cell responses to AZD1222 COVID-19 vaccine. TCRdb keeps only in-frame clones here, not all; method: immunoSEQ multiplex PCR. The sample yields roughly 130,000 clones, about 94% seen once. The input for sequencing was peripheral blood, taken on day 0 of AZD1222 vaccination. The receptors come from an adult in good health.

The CDR3 protein is CASRRDWGSYNEQFF. CDR3 sequence (DNA): TGTGCCAGCAGACGCGACTGGGGCTCCTACAATGAGCAGTTCTTC. The chain recombines TRBV6-5 with TRBJ2-1; D unclear. There are 15 residues in the CDR3. CDR1 and CDR2 (germline): MNHEY, SVGAGI. V lost 6 bases and J 0 bases, leaving 12 bases between the germline ends.

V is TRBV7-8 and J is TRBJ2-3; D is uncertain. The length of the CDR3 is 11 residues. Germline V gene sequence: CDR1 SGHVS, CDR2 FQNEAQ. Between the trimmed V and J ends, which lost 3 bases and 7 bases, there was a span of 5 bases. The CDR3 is CASSFSNTQYF. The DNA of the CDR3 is TGTGCCAGCAGCTTCTCAAATACGCAGTATTTT.

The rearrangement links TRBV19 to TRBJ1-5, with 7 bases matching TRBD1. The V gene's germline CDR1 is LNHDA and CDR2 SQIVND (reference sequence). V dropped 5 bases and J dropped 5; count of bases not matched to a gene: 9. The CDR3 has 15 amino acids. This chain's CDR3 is CASSPWDSPYQPQHF. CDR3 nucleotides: TGTGCCAGTAGTCCCTGGGACAGCCCCTATCAGCCCCAGCATTTT. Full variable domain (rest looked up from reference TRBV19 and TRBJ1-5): DGGITQSPKYLFRKEGQNVTLSCEQNLNHDAMYWYRQDPGQGLRLIYYSQIVNDFQKGDIAEGYSVSREKKESFPLTVTSAQKNPTAFYLCASSPWDSPYQPQHFGDGTRLSIL.